This T cell receptor beta chain is from a study of T-cell memory formation after mild COVID-19. Study-wide background: The study found TCR clusters largely donor specific.

Trimming stripped 4 bases from V and 7 bases from J, with 13 bases between. Germline CDR1 is LGHDT and CDR2 is YNNKEL (reference sequence). The CDR3 is 13 residues long. This clonotype has a count of ten or more. Via MiXCR, TCRdb re-called the 5' RACE reads, giving one row per CDR3 protein. The repertoire holds 210,000 or so distinct CDR3 sequences, with over 9.5% as singletons. Sequencing input: PBMCs or a T cell subset sorted from them (not recorded which). This TCR was sampled from a man aged 18 to 30 who had mild COVID-19 (a few samples of this study predate the infection). Cell type and time point are not known. This rearrangement joins TRBV3-1 to TRBJ1-1; D remains ambiguous. The chain's CDR3 is CASSLQDAGEAFF. In DNA form, the CDR3 reads TGTGCCAGCAGCCTTCAGGACGCGGGTGAAGCTTTCTTT.